These 26 T cell receptor beta chains share one sample of origin, sequenced in a study of graft-versus-host responses after intestinal transplantation. These TCRs' antigens remain unknown. Sequencing used immunoSEQ multiplex PCR; TCRdb keeps in-frame clones, though not all of them. Among about 88,000 clones listed, about 94% were seen once. The material sequenced was unstimulated CD4+ T cells sorted from spleen or lymph node cells, taken before transplant. All receptors derive from a human donor who was the organ donor for an intestinal transplant.

The chain joins TRBV20-1 to TRBJ1-1; no definite D call. The V and J ends lost 6 bases and 2 bases respectively, with 7 bases between them. The CDR3 sequence is 11 residues long. The germline V gene has CDR1 DFQATT and CDR2 SNEGSKA (reference sequence). CDR3 amino acids: CSASLNTEAFF. The CDR3 DNA follows: TGCAGTGCCTCCCTTAACACTGAAGCTTTCTTT.

V and J are TRBV9 and TRBJ1-4; 8 nucleotides align to TRBD1. V gave up 4 bases and J gave up 2 bases; unmatched junction bases: 4. The V gene's germline CDR1 is SGDLS and CDR2 YYNGEE. CDR3 length: 15 amino acids. The CDR3 DNA reads TGTGCCAGCAGCCCCAGGACAGGGACTAATGAAAAACTGTTTTTT. Protein: CASSPRTGTNEKLFF.

The chain recombines TRBV19 with TRBJ1-4, with 7 positions matching TRBD1. Trimming cost V 6 bases and J 4 bases; bases outside gene matches: 8. Looked up from germline, CDR1 is LNHDA and CDR2 is SQIVND (reference sequence). This CDR3 spans 15 amino acids. CDR3 coding DNA: TGTGCCAGTAGAGCCCCCGGGACAGATAATGAAAAACTGTTTTTT. As protein: CASRAPGTDNEKLFF.

The chain uses TRBV30 and TRBJ2-7; D not certain. Trimming left V 4 bases short and J 2 bases short, with 12 bases between. Germline V gene sequence: CDR1 GTSNPN, CDR2 SVGIG (reference sequence). This CDR3 has 13 residues. The CDR3: CAWTVPDAYEQYF. CDR3 sequence (DNA): TGTGCCTGGACCGTCCCGGATGCCTACGAGCAGTACTTC.

The CDR3 coding sequence is TGTGCCAGCAGTTCCACCCGGCAGCCGAGCTCCTACAATGAGCAGTTCTTC. Protein: CASSSTRQPSSYNEQFF. The J gene is TRBJ2-1, the V gene TRBV28; D uncertain. The V and J ends lost 4 bases and 0 bases respectively, with 16 bases between them. From germline, CDR1 is MDHEN and CDR2 SYDVKM. This CDR3 has 17 residues.

J is TRBJ1-5 and V is TRBV2; 7 nucleotides match TRBD1. The CDR3 covers 12 residues. Trimming took 8 bases from V and 3 from J; bases not matched to a gene: 1. Germline CDR1 and CDR2: SNHLY and FYNNEI. CDR3 loop: CASGQVNQPQHF. CDR3 DNA: TGTGCCAGCGGACAGGTCAATCAGCCCCAGCATTTT.

The chain combines TRBV6-1 with TRBJ1-3; 9 bases match TRBD1. Germline V gene data show CDR1 as MNHNS and CDR2 as SASEGT. V lost 6 bases, J lost 2 bases, and 5 bases stayed unmatched. The length of the CDR3 is 15 residues. CDR3 in amino acids: CASRPGQGPGNTIYF. CDR3 DNA: TGTGCCAGCAGGCCGGGACAGGGCCCTGGAAACACCATATATTTT.

The gene calls are TRBV7-8 and TRBJ2-5, with 7 positions matching TRBD1. The J segment lost 7 bases and the V segment lost 3 bases, leaving 11 bases of the junction unmatched. Germline values: CDR1 SGHVS, CDR2 FQNEAQ. The CDR3 consists of 15 residues. CDR3: CASSLVGTGVATQYF. The CDR3 coding sequence is TGTGCCAGCAGCTTGGTCGGCACAGGGGTGGCGACCCAGTACTTC. Full variable domain (missing parts from reference TRBV7-8 and TRBJ2-5): GAGVSQSPRYKVAKRGQDVALRCDPISGHVSLFWYQQALGQGPEFLTYFQNEAQLDKSGLPSDRFFAERPEGSVSTLKIQRTQQEDSAVYLCASSLVGTGVATQYFGPGTRLLVL.

This clone was counted once. V is TRBV6-1 and J is TRBJ2-1; maybe TRBD1 (5 bases). Trimming shortened V by 5 bases and J by 5 bases, and 13 bases separated the two germline ends. The CDR3 is made up of 14 amino acids. Looked up from germline, CDR1 is MNHNS and CDR2 is SASEGT. CDR3: CASSRPGFDNEQFF. CDR3 bases: TGTGCCAGCAGTCGGCCAGGGTTCGACAATGAGCAGTTCTTC.

J is TRBJ1-2 and V is TRBV7-3; TRBD1 is a possible D gene (5 bases). The CDR3 covers 14 residues. The germline V gene has CDR1 SGHTA and CDR2 FQGTGA. Trimming took off 5 bases at V and 4 bases at J, with 14 bases between the two ends. The CDR3 here is CASSLLTGPYGYTF. CDR3 coding DNA: TGTGCCAGCAGCCTACTAACAGGACCCTATGGCTACACCTTC.

The chain employs TRBV7-2 and TRBJ2-5; 11 nucleotides match TRBD2. The end of the DNA fits TRBJ2-7 better, so the J call may be wrong. Germline assignment: CDR1 SGHTA and CDR2 FQGNSA. The length of the CDR3 is 15 residues. The DNA of the CDR3 is TGTGCCAGCAGCTCCTTTAGCGGGGGGGCAAACGAGCAGTACTTC. The encoded protein is CASSSFSGGANEQYF.

The V gene is TRBV7-8, the J gene TRBJ1-3, with unresolved D. CDR1 is SGHVS and CDR2 is FQNEAQ in the germline V gene. Trimming cost V 3 bases and J 2 bases, with 11 bases left between them. The CDR3 has 15 residues. The DNA of the CDR3 is TGTGCCAGCAGCTTCGGAGGTGCCGCTGGAAACACCATATATTTT. Its translation is CASSFGGAAGNTIYF.

The genes are TRBV19 and TRBJ2-3; tentatively, D is TRBD1 (5 bases). V was pared by 3 bases and J by 5 bases, with 9 bases between. The CDR3 length is 13 residues. Looked up from germline, CDR1 is LNHDA and CDR2 is SQIVND (reference sequence). CDR3 coding DNA: TGTGCCAGTAGTATCCGTCAGGGAGATACGCAGTATTTT. It codes for CASSIRQGDTQYF.

CDR3 nucleotide sequence: TGCGCCAGCAGCTTGTCGGTCTCTTATCGGCAGGGATTTGTGCAAGAGACCCAGTACTTC. It yields the protein CASSLSVSYRQGFVQETQYF. The chain combines TRBV5-1 with TRBJ2-5; TRBD1 is a possible D gene (5 bases). The CDR3 contains 20 residues. V shed 1 base and J shed 2 bases, with 27 bases lying between them. Per the germline V gene, CDR1 is SGHRS and CDR2 is YFSETQ.

The chain recombines TRBV7-2 with TRBJ1-6; 7 bases match TRBD1. Germline assignment: CDR1 SGHTA and CDR2 FQGNSA. The junction had 6 bases not matched to a gene; V was cut back by 1 base and J by 3 bases. This CDR3 has 17 amino acids. CDR3 sequence reads: CASSLDGRGGYNSPLHF. The CDR3 DNA sequence: TGTGCCAGCAGCTTAGACGGCAGGGGGGGCTATAATTCACCCCTCCACTTT.

This rearrangement joins TRBV2 to TRBJ2-5, with D perhaps being TRBD1 or TRBD2 (5 bases each). The DNA end favors TRBJ2-7, so the J call may be wrong. Germline loops: CDR1 SNHLY, CDR2 FYNNEI. The CDR3 spans 15 residues. CDR3 nucleotide sequence: TGTGCCAGCATCTCTACCGGGGCCCACTCCTACGAGCAGTACTTC. Protein: CASISTGAHSYEQYF.

V gene TRBV19 combines with J gene TRBJ2-7; no clear D gene. The CDR3 has 12 amino acids. Trimming shortened V by 2 bases and J by 3 bases, and 5 bases separated the two germline ends. The germline V gene has CDR1 LNHDA and CDR2 SQIVND (reference sequence). CDR3 in amino acids: CASSISGYEQYF. The CDR3 DNA reads as TGTGCCAGTAGTATATCAGGCTACGAGCAGTACTTC.

About this clone: One junction end does not reproduce the germline sequence, and a read error may be involved. V gene TRBV10-3 combines with J gene TRBJ1-1, with 9 bases fitting TRBD1. The V gene's germline CDR1 is ENHRY and CDR2 SYGVKD. The CDR3 runs to 12 residues. The CDR3 DNA is TGTGCCAGCAGTCTTAGGACAGGGGCAGCTTTCTTT. Amino acid sequence: CASSLRTGAAFF.

The V call is TRBV5-6, the J call TRBJ1-1, with 7 nucleotides matching TRBD1. Germline assignment: CDR1 SGHDT and CDR2 YYEEEE. The length of the CDR3 is 13 residues. The trim removed 4 bases at V and 4 bases at J, leaving 4 bases unmatched. CDR3 region: CASSPDRFTEAFF. As DNA, the CDR3 is TGTGCCAGCAGCCCGGACAGGTTCACTGAAGCTTTCTTT.

Regarding this clone: Mismatch with germline at one junction end may stem from a read error. The chain carries TRBV4-1 and TRBJ1-2, with D uncertain. In germline, CDR1 is MGHRA, CDR2 YSYEKL. The CDR3 totals 14 residues. The CDR3 is CDSSQDRSGYGYTF. The DNA of the CDR3 is TGCGACAGCAGCCAAGATCGCAGCGGATATGGCTACACCTTC.

This chain joins TRBV7-9 and TRBJ2-7; tentative D call: TRBD1 (5 bases). The germline V and J ends were trimmed by 0 bases and 4 bases, with 10 bases remaining between them. This CDR3 region has 14 residues. CDR1 and CDR2 from the germline V gene are SEHNR and FQNEAQ (reference sequence). The CDR3 loop is CASSLAKGSYEQYF. The CDR3 bases are TGTGCCAGCAGCTTAGCTAAGGGGTCTTACGAGCAGTACTTC.

This CDR3 reads CSVKRTGPEQYF. CDR3 in DNA: TGCAGCGTTAAAAGGACAGGGCCCGAGCAGTACTTC. The chain employs TRBV29-1 and TRBJ2-7; 8 nucleotides align to TRBD1. The CDR3 is 12 residues long. Germline V gene sequence: CDR1 SQVTM, CDR2 ANQGSEA. The V segment lost 5 bases and the J segment 6 bases; nucleotides outside the gene matches: 6.

The chain links TRBV7-8 to TRBJ2-5; the match to TRBD2 covers 7 bases. The CDR3 sequence is 17 residues long. V was clipped by 5 bases and J by 2 bases; unmatched bases: 14. Germline CDR1 and CDR2: SGHVS and FQNEAQ. The CDR3 DNA is TGTGCCAGCAGCCCCCGGGTCCAGCGGGGCGCACAAGAGACCCAGTACTTC. It yields the protein CASSPRVQRGAQETQYF.

This chain uses TRBV19 with TRBJ1-6, with 7 bases lining up with TRBD1. The germline gives CDR1 LNHDA, CDR2 SQIVND (reference sequence). Losses at the gene ends were 4 bases for V and 11 bases for J; bases not matched to a gene: 20. The CDR3 runs to 18 residues. CDR3 nucleotide sequence: TGTGCCAGTAGTACGAACCCGACCTACAGGGGACTAGGGGCACCCCTCCACTTT. It yields the protein CASSTNPTYRGLGAPLHF.

The V call is TRBV6-1, the J call TRBJ2-3; TRBD2 matches at 11 bases. The CDR3 extends over 15 amino acids. CDR1 and CDR2 from the germline V gene are MNHNS and SASEGT. The junction had 6 bases not matched to a gene; V was cut back by 6 bases and J by 4 bases. CDR3 sequence: CASRIPSGGSDTQYF. The CDR3 bases are TGTGCCAGCAGGATCCCTAGCGGGGGGTCAGATACGCAGTATTTT.

V gene TRBV7-3 combines with J gene TRBJ2-3; the match to TRBD1 covers 7 bases. This CDR3 is built from 16 residues. Germline V lookup: CDR1 SGHTA, CDR2 FQGTGA. V trimming: 5 bases; J trimming: 2 bases; junction bases outside the gene matches: 10. CDR3 sequence: CASSKGVQGYTDTQYF. The CDR3 nucleotides are TGTGCCAGCAGCAAGGGGGTACAGGGGTACACAGATACGCAGTATTTT.